The rows below give T cell receptor beta chains drawn from one sample of a study of identical twins. MiXCR, run by TCRdb on the 5' RACE reads, gives a single entry per CDR3 protein. The sample yields under 1 million distinct CDR3 sequences, 9% to 15% seen once. These data were also filed under a second study, of yellow fever vaccine responses in identical twins.

The sequencing sample was made of PBMCs. The receptors stem from a woman younger than 35 in good health. The CDR3 runs from the conserved cysteine through the conserved F or W. A D gene is named only where the DNA matches it firmly. A clone size is listed for some rows: how often the clone was seen (once, few, many), or a class if it is expanded.

>TRBJ1-4|TRBD1|TRBV7-9|many
TGTGCCAGCAGCGCCGACTGGACAGGGGAGGGTGAAAAACTGTTTTTT
CASSADWTGEGEKLFF
>TRBJ2-2|-|TRBV7-2|few
TGTGCCAGCAGCCCAGAGGTGATCGACACCGGGGAGCTGTTTTTT
CASSPEVIDTGELFF
>TRBJ2-3|TRBD2|TRBV20-1|-
TGCAGTGCTAGAGCCCCTAGCGGACACACAGATACGCAGTATTTT
CSARAPSGHTDTQYF
>TRBJ2-2|-|TRBV29-1|few
TGCAGCGTGGGACACATAACGAACACCGGGGAGCTGTTTTTT
CSVGHITNTGELFF
>TRBJ2-1|TRBD1|TRBV28|-
TGTGCCAGCAGTTTAAACAGGGGCGTATTCAATGAGCAGTTCTTC
CASSLNRGVFNEQFF
>TRBJ2-7|TRBD2|TRBV28|few
TGTGCCAGCAGGGGTCTAGCGGGAGTGGTCGAGCAGTACTTC
CASRGLAGVVEQYF
>TRBJ1-2|-|TRBV7-3|-
TGTGCCAGCAGCTTCCACAGGGCCGATGGCTACACCTTC
CASSFHRADGYTF
>TRBJ1-6|-|TRBV12-3/TRBV12-4|many
TGTGCCAGCAGTTTAGCGCCGGGTACGGCCCTCCACTTT
CASSLAPGTALHF
>TRBJ2-1|-|TRBV20-1|-
TGCAGTGCTAGAGGGGGGAAAGCTAACAATGAGCAGTTCTTC
CSARGGKANNEQFF
>TRBJ2-5|TRBD2|TRBV6-1|-
TGTGCCAGCAGTGGGACTAGCGGGCGACAAGAGACCCAGTACTTC
CASSGTSGRQETQYF
>TRBJ2-2|-|TRBV10-1|once
TGCGCCAGCAGGGCCCGACCAAACACCGGGGAGCTGTTTTTT
CASRARPNTGELFF
>TRBJ2-7|-|TRBV27|-
TGTGCCAGCATCGGGGGACCGTTAGAGCAGTACTTC
CASIGGPLEQYF
>TRBJ2-5|-|TRBV27|many
TGTGCCAGCAGTTTGCGGGACTGGGAGACCCAGTACTTC
CASSLRDWETQYF
>TRBJ2-6|-|TRBV4-2|few
TGTGCCAGCAGCCAAGCGACCAGGGGCACTGCACCCTCTGGGGCCAACGTCCTGACTTTC
CASSQATRGTAPSGANVLTF
>TRBJ2-3|TRBD2|TRBV11-1|-
TGTGCCAGCAGGCCAAGACTAGCGGGGGGGCTAAGGGCAGATACGCAGTATTTT
CASRPRLAGGLRADTQYF
>TRBJ1-6|-|TRBV5-1|many
TGCGCCAGCAGCCAGGGCGGGGGTAATTCACCCCTCCACTTT
CASSQGGGNSPLHF
>TRBJ2-1|TRBD2|TRBV29-1|-
TGCAGCGCGAACCCTCGGACTAGCGGGAGGGAATACAATGAGCAGTTCTTC
CSANPRTSGREYNEQFF
>TRBJ2-3|-|TRBV28|few
TGTGCCAGCTTTCCGTCGGTAGTTAGCACAGATACGCAGTATTTT
CASFPSVVSTDTQYF
>TRBJ2-7|-|TRBV9|-
TGTGCCAGCAGCGTAGAACCCCACCGCGAGCAGTACTTC
CASSVEPHREQYF
>TRBJ2-1|-|TRBV11-2|few
TGTGCCAGCAGAAGCGCCCCTGTCTCCTACAATGAGCAGTTCTTC
CASRSAPVSYNEQFF
>TRBJ1-2|-|TRBV3-1|many
TGTGCCAGCAGCCAGAGGGGTGGCTACACCTTC
CASSQRGGYTF
>TRBJ2-2|TRBD2|TRBV12-3/TRBV12-4|few
TGTGCCAGCACCAGCGGACTAGCGGTAACCGGGGAGCTGTTTTTT
CASTSGLAVTGELFF
>TRBJ1-1|-|TRBV27|-
TGTGCCAGCAGTTTATCGTCCGTGGGGAACACTGAAGCTTTCTTT
CASSLSSVGNTEAFF
>TRBJ2-3|TRBD2|TRBV7-6|-
TGTGCCAGCAGCTTAGAGGTTAGCGGGAGCACAGATACGCAGTATTTT
CASSLEVSGSTDTQYF
>TRBJ2-2|TRBD2|TRBV6-1|-
TGTGCCAGCAGTCGACTAGCGGGATTCACCGGGGAGCTGTTTTTT
CASSRLAGFTGELFF
>TRBJ2-7|-|TRBV10-3|many
TGTGCCATCAGTTTCCAATCCGCTTACGAGCAGTACTTC
CAISFQSAYEQYF
>TRBJ2-1|TRBD2|TRBV5-1|-
TGCGCCAGCAGCTCTTTGGGGACTAGCGGGAGTGAGGACAATGAGCAGTTCTTC
CASSSLGTSGSEDNEQFF
>TRBJ2-7|TRBD1|TRBV18|once
TGTGCCAGCTCACCCGGGACAGGGGGCGCGGCCTACGAGCAGTACTTC
CASSPGTGGAAYEQYF
>TRBJ2-5|-|TRBV6-2/TRBV6-3|-
TGTGCCAGCAGGCTCTCGGGGGGGCCTAGGGGGCCCGGAGAGACCCAGTACTTC
CASRLSGGPRGPGETQYF
>TRBJ2-1|TRBD2|TRBV27|-
TGTGCCAGCAGTCGCTCCCTTCGGGGGACTAGCGGGAGATATGAGCAGTTCTTC
CASSRSLRGTSGRYEQFF